The 13 T cell receptor beta chains below all came from one sample that was sequenced in a study of cytomegalovirus exposure and HLA in healthy donors. PCR used 60 Vbeta primers and 13 Jbeta primers. The protocol was immunoSEQ multiplex PCR, while the TCRdb copy is restricted to in-frame clones and leaves out a portion. The repertoire includes about 300,000 clones, about nine tenths of them detected once, and roughly 4% sits in the top ten. The sequenced sample consisted of PBMCs. The receptors derive from a man aged 40-49 years in good health and CMV-seropositive.

The J gene is TRBJ2-4, the V gene TRBV7-9; 9 bases map to TRBD1. This CDR3 region has 14 residues. Germline CDR1 reads SEHNR; CDR2 reads FQNEAQ (reference sequence). Trimming cost V 5 bases and J 6 bases; bases outside gene matches: 5. The CDR3 loop is CASSTGQGLNIQYF. The CDR3, as DNA: TGTGCCAGCAGCACGGGACAGGGCCTAAACATTCAGTACTTC.

The rearrangement joins TRBV7-9 to TRBJ1-1; TRBD1 agrees at 7 bases. This CDR3 is built from 14 residues. V was clipped by 5 bases and J by 1 base; unmatched bases: 4. Germline CDR1 SEHNR, CDR2 FQNEAQ (reference sequence). CDR3 loop: CASSGWDRNTEAFF. The CDR3 coding sequence is TGTGCCAGCAGCGGATGGGACAGGAACACTGAAGCTTTCTTT.

The chain links TRBV5-1 to TRBJ2-2, with D uncertain. The CDR3 totals 14 residues. Trimming removed 3 bases at V and 0 bases at J, with 6 bases between. Looked up from germline, CDR1 is SGHRS and CDR2 is YFSETQ. CDR3 sequence (DNA): TGCGCCAGCAGCTCCGACACGAACACCGGGGAGCTGTTTTTT. Amino acids: CASSSDTNTGELFF.

The V call is TRBV7-2, the J call TRBJ1-1; D remains unclear. Trimming shortened V by 5 bases and J by 1 base, and 14 bases separated the two germline ends. The CDR3 is made up of 15 amino acids. The germline gives CDR1 SGHTA, CDR2 FQGNSA. The CDR3 here is CASSPRTAGNTEAFF. The CDR3 nucleotides read TGTGCCAGCAGCCCTCGAACAGCGGGGAACACTGAAGCTTTCTTT. Using reference TRBV7-2 and TRBJ1-1 for the parts outside the CDR3, the full variable domain is GAGVSQSPSNKVTEKGKDVELRCDPISGHTALYWYRQSLGQGLEFLIYFQGNSAPDKSGLPSDRFSAERTGGSVSTLTIQRTQQEDSAVYLCASSPRTAGNTEAFFGQGTRLTVV.

Turning to this clone: The junction differs from germline at one of its ends, possibly a read error. This rearrangement joins TRBV7-7 to TRBJ2-3, with D perhaps matching TRBD2 (6 bases). Germline CDR1 SSHAT, CDR2 FNYEAQ (reference sequence). This CDR3 has 15 residues. The CDR3 loop reads CASSRTNGRTDTQYF. For the CDR3, the DNA is TGTGCTAGCAGCCGGACTAACGGGAGAACAGATACGCAGTATTTT.

Notes on this clone: Other DNA sequences from this sample encode an identical CDR3 as well. V gene TRBV7-3 combines with J gene TRBJ2-7; TRBD2 might be the D (6 bases). The germline V gene has CDR1 SGHTA and CDR2 FQGTGA. V shed 0 bases and J shed 1 base, with 7 bases lying between them. The CDR3 covers 14 residues. This chain's CDR3 is CASSLTGGSYEQYF. For the CDR3, the DNA is TGTGCCAGCAGCTTAACCGGGGGATCCTACGAGCAGTACTTC.

The chain joins TRBV15 to TRBJ2-3; TRBD2 aligns across 8 bases. V trimming: 1 base; J trimming: 1 base; junction bases outside the gene matches: 4. The germline V gene encodes CDR1 LNHNV and CDR2 YYDKDF (reference sequence). The CDR3 covers 16 residues. CDR3 DNA sequence: TGTGCCACCAGCAGAGGGGATAGCGGGGGCACAGATACGCAGTATTTT. Translating it yields CATSRGDSGGTDTQYF. The full variable domain, in which reference TRBV15 and TRBJ2-3 provide the parts outside the CDR3, is DAMVIQNPRYQVTQFGKPVTLSCSQTLNHNVMYWYQQKSSQAPKLLFHYYDKDFNNEADTPDNFQSRRPNTSFCFLDIRSPGLGDTAMYLCATSRGDSGGTDTQYFGPGTRLTVL.

Note on this clone: One junction end disagrees with the germline gene, perhaps due to a read error. The CDR3 reads CASRLPGQGNAGELFF. For the CDR3, the DNA is TGTGCCAGCAGACTACCGGGACAGGGGAACGCCGGGGAGCTGTTTTTT. The chain is built from TRBV5-4 and TRBJ2-2, with 10 bases lining up with TRBD1. CDR3 length equals 16 residues. Germline V gene lookup returns CDR1 SGHNT and CDR2 YYREEE (reference sequence).

This clone was counted only a few times. For the CDR3, the DNA is TGTGCCAGCAGCTCGGGGGGTAGGGACACTGAAGCTTTCTTT. Protein sequence: CASSSGGRDTEAFF. J is TRBJ1-1 and V is TRBV13; D might be TRBD1 (5 bases). CDR3 length equals 14 residues. CDR1 and CDR2 from the germline V gene are PRHDT and FYEKMQ (reference sequence). V was pared by 4 bases and J by 3 bases, with 12 bases between.

The chain uses TRBV19 and TRBJ2-1, with a tentative D call TRBD1 (6 bases). Germline CDR1 LNHDA, CDR2 SQIVND (reference sequence). V lost 3 bases, J lost 5 bases, and 14 bases lay in between. This CDR3 has 15 amino acids. CDR3 coding DNA: TGTGCCAGTAGTATCCCTGTCGGGACACACAATGAGCAGTTCTTC. Translated, it gives CASSIPVGTHNEQFF.

The gene calls are TRBV21-1 and TRBJ1-5; whether TRBD1, the table's D call, matches the DNA was not checked. TRBV21-1 is annotated as a pseudogene. The CDR3 length is 19 residues. CDR3 residues: CASSYRTGGAGVSNQPQHF. The DNA of the CDR3 is TGTGCCAGCAGCTATAGGACAGGGGGCGCGGGAGTCAGCAATCAGCCCCAGCATTTT.

The CDR3 DNA reads as TGTGCCAGCAGCCAAGATCCCGGGGGGTTAGGATGGCAGCCCCAGCATTTT. Translation gives CASSQDPGGLGWQPQHF. The chain links TRBV4-2 to TRBJ1-5; D is possibly TRBD1 (5 bases). Germline lookup yields CDR1 LGHNA and CDR2 YNFKEQ. The CDR3 length is 17 residues. The V gene lost 0 bases and the J gene lost 7 bases, with 19 bases spanning the gap.

J is TRBJ2-5 and V is TRBV7-8; possibly TRBD2 for D (7 bases). This CDR3 has 13 residues. The V and J ends lost 3 bases and 5 bases respectively, with 10 bases between them. Germline CDR1 and CDR2: SGHVS and FQNEAQ. The CDR3 DNA reads TGTGCCAGCAGCTTGGGGGGGCGGGAGACCCAGTACTTC. This codes for CASSLGGRETQYF.